This TCR beta chain was retrieved from a study of T cells in Graves' hyperthyroidism and ophthalmopathy. Ophthalmopathy cases met thresholds of Clinical Activity Score at least 3, NOSPECS grade at least 4 and duration under 3 months. Orbital computed tomography, thyroid ultrasound, serum thyroxine and TRAb, and clinical symptoms together informed the diagnoses. Amplification of TCR beta CDR3 regions was performed using RNA transcripts as template. The TCR CDR3 was amplified in a first-round RT-PCR using the HTBI primer set. TCRdb recomputed calls from the multiplex PCR reads with MiXCR, one row per CDR3 protein. The data show some 350,000 distinct CDR3 sequences, with roughly 15% seen just once and 34% held by the top ten. Points from the study as a whole: Ophthalmopathy was separated from stable hyperthyroidism by a 13 V-J model.

This clonotype was observed many times. The target antigen is unknown. The origin of this receptor is a woman aged 40 to 50 with Graves' ophthalmopathy. The sample comprised blood.

The CDR3 here is CASSYGLSLRMAEAFF. CDR3 nucleotides: TGTGCCAGCAGTTACGGTTTGTCTCTCAGAATGGCTGAAGCTTTCTTT. The V gene is TRBV6-5, the J gene TRBJ1-1, with D hard to call. Trimming removed 2 bases from V and 6 bases from J, with 19 bases in between. This CDR3 region has 16 residues. Germline V gene sequence: CDR1 MNHEY, CDR2 SVGAGI.